The entry below describes one T cell receptor (beta chain). This specimen comes from a study of cytomegalovirus exposure and HLA in healthy donors. The study ran its PCR with 60 Vbeta and 13 Jbeta primers. Under the authors' procedure: Later work found roughly 80 million unique TCR beta chains, with about 10 million shared. Generated by immunoSEQ multiplex PCR, the TCRdb table keeps only in-frame clones and is missing some. V, J and clone size reflect that table, while D and trimming were determined from the DNA. The sample lists 64,000 or so clones, 70% to 80% occurring once. The CDR3 spans 13 residues. The V end was cut by 3 bases, the J end by 8 bases, with 12 bases between. Per the germline V gene, CDR1 is MNHEY and CDR2 is SMNVEV (reference sequence).

This TCR came from a woman between 50 and 59 years old in good health and CMV-seropositive. V gene TRBV27 combines with J gene TRBJ2-3; D perhaps matches TRBD2 (5 bases). Sequencing was carried out using PBMCs. The CDR3 sequence: CASSFHLRGTQYF. CDR3 nucleotides: TGTGCCAGCAGTTTTCACCTACGGGGTACGCAGTATTTT.